The 8 T cell receptor beta chains presented below share a single source sample, sequenced in a study of cytomegalovirus exposure and HLA in healthy donors. This PCR relied on a set of 60 Vbeta primers and 13 Jbeta primers. Sequenced by immunoSEQ multiplex PCR; TCRdb stores in-frame clones only, minus some. The sample lists approximately 170,000 clones, about 71% occurring once. The sequenced sample was PBMCs. The origin of the receptors is a woman aged 35 to 49 in good health and CMV-seropositive.

For this clone: Other DNA sequences within the sample encode an identical CDR3. This sequence joins TRBV4-3 and TRBJ1-2; D gene ambiguous. V was shortened by 4 bases and J by 5 bases, with 11 bases between the two germline ends. This CDR3 is 13 amino acids long. The germline V gene has CDR1 LGHNA and CDR2 YSLEER. In DNA form, the CDR3 reads TGCGCCAGCAGCCCGAGGACTGGGTATGGCTACACCTTC. Amino acids: CASSPRTGYGYTF.

This clone was observed a few times. The CDR3 sequence: CASNGLAGGPRYNEQFF. Here the CDR3 DNA reads TGTGCCAGCAACGGACTAGCGGGAGGGCCGAGATACAATGAGCAGTTCTTC. The chain links TRBV28 to TRBJ2-1, with TRBD2 matching 15 bases. Germline CDR1 and CDR2: MDHEN and SYDVKM. This CDR3 has 17 amino acids. V trimming: 7 bases; J trimming: 4 bases; junction bases outside the gene matches: 8.

The chain has TRBV6-5 and TRBJ1-1, with D unresolved. Germline-derived CDR1 and CDR2 are MNHEY and SVGAGI. The CDR3 runs to 15 residues. V dropped 5 bases and J dropped 5 bases, with 18 bases sitting between them. Written as DNA, the CDR3 is TGTGCCAGCAGTCCCCCGGGCGGGAGTTTTACTGAAGCTTTCTTT. Its translation: CASSPPGGSFTEAFF.

This chain joins TRBV2 and TRBJ2-5, with 14 bases that match TRBD2. Germline loops: CDR1 SNHLY, CDR2 FYNNEI. This CDR3 comprises 17 residues. V lost 5 bases to trimming and J lost 2 bases; unmatched junction nucleotides: 7. The CDR3 region is CASSPGLAGGRQETQYF. In DNA form, the CDR3 reads TGTGCCAGCAGTCCTGGACTAGCGGGAGGTCGGCAAGAGACCCAGTACTTC.

The chain is built from TRBV7-2 and TRBJ1-1; D is unclear. The CDR3 is 18 residues long. Germline values: CDR1 SGHTA, CDR2 FQGNSA. Trimming removed 1 base at V and 0 bases at J, with 18 bases between. CDR3 region: CASSLGVFSRELNTEAFF. The CDR3 nucleotides are TGTGCCAGCAGCTTAGGTGTCTTTTCGCGAGAACTGAACACTGAAGCTTTCTTT.

The J gene is TRBJ1-4, the V gene TRBV9; D not resolved. Germline V CDR1 and CDR2: SGDLS, YYNGEE. The V end was cut by 3 bases, the J end by 7 bases, with 13 bases between. The CDR3 has 14 residues. The CDR3 loop reads CASSGALYGEKLFF. The CDR3 DNA sequence: TGTGCCAGCAGCGGGGCGCTATATGGTGAAAAACTGTTTTTT.

This sequence joins TRBV25-1 and TRBJ1-4; TRBD1 matches at 7 bases. Germline-derived CDR1 and CDR2 are MGHDK and SYGVNS. V trimming: 3 bases; J trimming: 0 bases; junction bases outside the gene matches: 7. The CDR3 consists of 17 residues. The CDR3 coding sequence is TGTGCCAGCAGTGACTCAACGGGGACAGCAACTAATGAAAAACTGTTTTTT. Its translation is CASSDSTGTATNEKLFF.

The chain joins TRBV29-1 to TRBJ1-1; tentatively, D is TRBD1 (5 bases). CDR3 length: 13 amino acids. V was clipped by 3 bases and J by 5 bases, with 13 bases between them. CDR1 and CDR2 (germline): SQVTM, ANQGSEA. CDR3 region: CSVEEGMWTEAFF. CDR3 in DNA: TGCAGCGTTGAGGAGGGGATGTGGACTGAAGCTTTCTTT. The full variable domain, with the rest looked up from reference TRBV29-1 and TRBJ1-1, is SAVISQKPSRDICQRGTSLTIQCQVDSQVTMMFWYRQQPGQSLTLIATANQGSEATYESGFVIDKFPISRPNLTFSTLTVSNMSPEDSSIYLCSVEEGMWTEAFFGQGTRLTVV.